The text below deals with one T cell receptor (beta chain). The target antigen is unknown. The sample belongs to a study of identical twins. A single record per CDR3 protein comes from TCRdb applying MiXCR to the 5' RACE reads. The table shows 1,800,000 or so distinct CDR3 sequences, with roughly 35% occurring only once. Study-wide results and caveats: Zero-insertion analyses might be partly confounded by invariant T cells like MAIT and iNKT. Its conclusions, products of cross-sectional statistical analysis, did not come from following the same donors.

The TCR was taken from a newborn girl in good health. The sample comprised cord blood.

The CDR3 DNA reads as TGCGCCACCGAGAAACGAGACACAGATACGCAGTATTTT. Amino acid sequence: CATEKRDTDTQYF. The chain combines TRBV10-2 with TRBJ2-3; D gene unclear. This CDR3 has 13 amino acids. With 10 bases removed from V and 2 bases from J, the gap between germline ends came to 13 bases. The germline V gene encodes CDR1 WSHSY and CDR2 SAAADI.